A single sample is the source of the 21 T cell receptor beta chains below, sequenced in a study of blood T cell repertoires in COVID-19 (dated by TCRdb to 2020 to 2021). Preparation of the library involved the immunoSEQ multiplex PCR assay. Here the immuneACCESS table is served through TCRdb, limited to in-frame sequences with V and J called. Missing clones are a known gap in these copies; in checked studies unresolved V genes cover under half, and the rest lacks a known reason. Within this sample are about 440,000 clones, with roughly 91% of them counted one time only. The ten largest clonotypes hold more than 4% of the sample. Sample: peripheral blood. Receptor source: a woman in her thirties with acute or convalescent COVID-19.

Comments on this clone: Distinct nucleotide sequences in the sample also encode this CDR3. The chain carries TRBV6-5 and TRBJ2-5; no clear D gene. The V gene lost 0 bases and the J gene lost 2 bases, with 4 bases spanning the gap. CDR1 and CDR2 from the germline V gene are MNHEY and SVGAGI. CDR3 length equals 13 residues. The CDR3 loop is CASSYSSQETQYF. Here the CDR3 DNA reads TGTGCCAGCAGTTACTCCTCTCAAGAGACCCAGTACTTC.

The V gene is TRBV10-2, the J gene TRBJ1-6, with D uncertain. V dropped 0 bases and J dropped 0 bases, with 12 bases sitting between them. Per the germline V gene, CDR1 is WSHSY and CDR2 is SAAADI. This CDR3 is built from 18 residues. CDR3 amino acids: CASSESTEPLSYNSPLHF. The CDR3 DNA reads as TGCGCCAGCAGTGAGTCCACAGAGCCTCTCTCCTATAATTCACCCCTCCACTTT.

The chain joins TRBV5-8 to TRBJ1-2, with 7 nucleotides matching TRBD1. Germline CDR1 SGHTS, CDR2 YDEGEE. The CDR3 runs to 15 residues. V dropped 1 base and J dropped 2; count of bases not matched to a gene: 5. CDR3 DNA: TGTGCCAGCAGCTTGAGACAGGGCTCAAACTATGGCTACACCTTC. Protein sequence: CASSLRQGSNYGYTF.

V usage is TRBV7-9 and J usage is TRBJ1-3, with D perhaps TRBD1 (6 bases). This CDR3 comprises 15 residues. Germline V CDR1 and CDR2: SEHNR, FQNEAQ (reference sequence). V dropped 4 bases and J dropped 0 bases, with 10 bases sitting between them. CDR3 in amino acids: CASSSGDRSGNTIYF. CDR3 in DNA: TGTGCCAGCAGCTCAGGGGACCGCTCTGGAAACACCATATATTTT.

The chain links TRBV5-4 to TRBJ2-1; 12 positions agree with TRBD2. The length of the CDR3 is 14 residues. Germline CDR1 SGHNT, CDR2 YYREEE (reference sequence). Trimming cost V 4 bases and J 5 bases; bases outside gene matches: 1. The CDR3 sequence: CASSGLAGHNEQFF. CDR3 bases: TGTGCCAGCAGCGGACTAGCGGGGCACAATGAGCAGTTCTTC.

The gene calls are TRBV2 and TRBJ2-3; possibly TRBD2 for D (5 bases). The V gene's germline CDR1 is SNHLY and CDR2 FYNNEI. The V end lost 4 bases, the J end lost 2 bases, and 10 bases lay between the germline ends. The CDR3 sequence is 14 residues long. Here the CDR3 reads CASSGLSDTDTQYF. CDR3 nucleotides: TGTGCCAGCAGTGGTCTTAGCGACACAGATACGCAGTATTTT. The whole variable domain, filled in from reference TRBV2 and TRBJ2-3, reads EPEVTQTPSHQVTQMGQEVILRCVPISNHLYFYWYRQILGQKVEFLVSFYNNEISEKSEIFDDQFSVERPDGSNFTLKIRSTKLEDSAMYFCASSGLSDTDTQYFGPGTRLTVL.

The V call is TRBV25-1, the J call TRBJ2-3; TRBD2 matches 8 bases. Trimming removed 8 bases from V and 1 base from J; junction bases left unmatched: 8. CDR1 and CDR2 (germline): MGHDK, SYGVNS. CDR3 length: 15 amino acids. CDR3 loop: CASSRGGAGTDTQYF. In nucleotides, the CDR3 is TGTGCCAGCTCACGGGGGGGGGCCGGCACAGATACGCAGTATTTT.

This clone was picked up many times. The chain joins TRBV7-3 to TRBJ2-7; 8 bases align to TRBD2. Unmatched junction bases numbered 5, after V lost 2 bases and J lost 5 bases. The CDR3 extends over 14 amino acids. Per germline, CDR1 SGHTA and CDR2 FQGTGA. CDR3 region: CASSLRPTSDEQYF. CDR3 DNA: TGTGCCAGCAGCTTACGACCGACTAGCGACGAGCAGTACTTC.

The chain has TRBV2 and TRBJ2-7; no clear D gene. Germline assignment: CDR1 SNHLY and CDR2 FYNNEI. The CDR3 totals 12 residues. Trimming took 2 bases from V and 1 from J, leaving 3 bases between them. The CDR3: CASSEQSYEQYF. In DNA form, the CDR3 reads TGTGCCAGCAGTGAACAGTCCTACGAGCAGTACTTC. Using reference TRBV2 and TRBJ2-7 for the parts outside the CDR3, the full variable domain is EPEVTQTPSHQVTQMGQEVILRCVPISNHLYFYWYRQILGQKVEFLVSFYNNEISEKSEIFDDQFSVERPDGSNFTLKIRSTKLEDSAMYFCASSEQSYEQYFGPGTRLTVT.

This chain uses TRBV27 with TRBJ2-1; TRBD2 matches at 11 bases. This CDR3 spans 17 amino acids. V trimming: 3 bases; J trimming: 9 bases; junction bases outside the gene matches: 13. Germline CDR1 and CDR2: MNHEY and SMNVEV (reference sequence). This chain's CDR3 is CASSFQPLGLAGGEQFF. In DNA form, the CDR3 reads TGTGCCAGCAGTTTCCAACCTTTAGGACTAGCGGGTGGTGAGCAGTTCTTC.

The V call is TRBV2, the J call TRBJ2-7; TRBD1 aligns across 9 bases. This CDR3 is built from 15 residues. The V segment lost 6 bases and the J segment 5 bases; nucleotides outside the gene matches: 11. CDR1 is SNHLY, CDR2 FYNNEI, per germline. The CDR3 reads CASRRFGQGSDEQYF. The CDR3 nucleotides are TGTGCCAGCAGGAGATTTGGACAGGGGAGCGACGAGCAGTACTTC. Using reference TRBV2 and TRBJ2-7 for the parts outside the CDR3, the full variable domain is EPEVTQTPSHQVTQMGQEVILRCVPISNHLYFYWYRQILGQKVEFLVSFYNNEISEKSEIFDDQFSVERPDGSNFTLKIRSTKLEDSAMYFCASRRFGQGSDEQYFGPGTRLTVT.

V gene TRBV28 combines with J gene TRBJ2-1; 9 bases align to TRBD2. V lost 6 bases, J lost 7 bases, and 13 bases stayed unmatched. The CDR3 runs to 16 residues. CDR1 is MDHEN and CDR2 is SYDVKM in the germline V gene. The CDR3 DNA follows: TGTGCCAGCAGGCGAGGGCGGGGGGGAGTGAAGAATGAGCAGTTCTTC. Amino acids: CASRRGRGGVKNEQFF.

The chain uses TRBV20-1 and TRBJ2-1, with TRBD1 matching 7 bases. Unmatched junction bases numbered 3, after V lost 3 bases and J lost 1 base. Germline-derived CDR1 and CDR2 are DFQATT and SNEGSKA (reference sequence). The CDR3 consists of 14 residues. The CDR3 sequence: CSASDRASYNEQFF. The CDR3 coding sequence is TGCAGTGCTAGTGACAGGGCTTCCTACAATGAGCAGTTCTTC.

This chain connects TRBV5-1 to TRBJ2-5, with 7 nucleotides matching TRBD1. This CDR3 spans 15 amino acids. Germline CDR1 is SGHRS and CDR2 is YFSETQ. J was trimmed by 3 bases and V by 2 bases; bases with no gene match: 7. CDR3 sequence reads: CASSFGPGTEETQYF. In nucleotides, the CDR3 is TGCGCCAGCAGCTTTGGTCCCGGGACAGAAGAGACCCAGTACTTC.

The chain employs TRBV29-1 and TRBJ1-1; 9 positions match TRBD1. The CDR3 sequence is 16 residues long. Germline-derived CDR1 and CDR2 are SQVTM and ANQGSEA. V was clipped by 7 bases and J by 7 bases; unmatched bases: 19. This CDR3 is CSARNPTDRGGGEAFF. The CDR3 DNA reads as TGCAGCGCCCGGAACCCTACGGACAGGGGTGGAGGTGAAGCTTTCTTT.

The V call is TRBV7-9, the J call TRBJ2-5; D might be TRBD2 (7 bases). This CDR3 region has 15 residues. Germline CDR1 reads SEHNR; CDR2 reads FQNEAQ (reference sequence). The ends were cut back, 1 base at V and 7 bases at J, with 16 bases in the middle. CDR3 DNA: TGTGCCAGCAGCTTAGGGGACTACGAAGGGGGGACCCAGTACTTC. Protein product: CASSLGDYEGGTQYF.

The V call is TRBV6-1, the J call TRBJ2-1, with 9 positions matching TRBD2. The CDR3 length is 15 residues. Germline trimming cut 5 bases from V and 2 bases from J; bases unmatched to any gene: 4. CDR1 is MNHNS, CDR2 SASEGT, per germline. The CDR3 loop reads CASSPGTSTYNEQFF. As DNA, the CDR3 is TGTGCCAGCAGTCCCGGGACTAGCACCTACAATGAGCAGTTCTTC.

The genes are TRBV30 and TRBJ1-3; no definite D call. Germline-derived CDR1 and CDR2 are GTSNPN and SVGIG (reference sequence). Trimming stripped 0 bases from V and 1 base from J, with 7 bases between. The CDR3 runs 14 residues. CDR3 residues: CAWSVGLSGNTIYF. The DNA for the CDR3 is TGTGCCTGGAGTGTGGGCCTTTCTGGAAACACCATATATTTT.

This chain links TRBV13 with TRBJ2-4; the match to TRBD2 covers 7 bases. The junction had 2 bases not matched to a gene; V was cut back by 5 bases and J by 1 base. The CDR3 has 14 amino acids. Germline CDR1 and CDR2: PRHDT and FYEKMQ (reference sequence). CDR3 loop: CASSPGRAKNIQYF. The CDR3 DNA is TGTGCCAGCAGCCCCGGGAGGGCCAAAAACATTCAGTACTTC.

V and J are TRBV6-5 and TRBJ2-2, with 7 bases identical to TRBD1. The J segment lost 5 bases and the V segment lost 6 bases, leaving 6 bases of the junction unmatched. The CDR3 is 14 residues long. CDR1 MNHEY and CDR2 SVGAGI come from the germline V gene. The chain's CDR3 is CASRTGTRTGELFF. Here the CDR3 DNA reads TGTGCCAGCAGGACAGGGACAAGGACCGGGGAGCTGTTTTTT.

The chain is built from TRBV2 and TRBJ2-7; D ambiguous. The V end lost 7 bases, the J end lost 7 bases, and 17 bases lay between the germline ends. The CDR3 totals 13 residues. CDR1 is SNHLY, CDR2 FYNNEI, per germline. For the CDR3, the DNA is TGTGCCAGCACCCTATCCCTACCTCTGGAGCAGTACTTC. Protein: CASTLSLPLEQYF.